The 30 T cell receptor beta chains below come from one sample, sequenced in a study of shared clonotypes between healthy human individuals. Terminally differentiated effector memory CD45RA+ cells were excluded by CCR7 positive selection of CD45RO-negative cells. Profiling relied on immunoSEQ multiplex PCR, and the TCRdb table lists in-frame clones only, not all of them. This repertoire shows some 2,000,000 clones, approximately 94% found once; its top ten account for about 1.1%. Material: naive CD8+ T cells sorted from blood. These receptors all come from a man younger than 35 in good health.

This chain links TRBV27 with TRBJ2-1, with 7 bases aligning to TRBD2. The length of the CDR3 is 19 residues. Trimming removed 6 bases from V and 0 bases from J; junction bases left unmatched: 17. Germline assignment: CDR1 MNHEY and CDR2 SMNVEV (reference sequence). The CDR3 protein is CASRPWARAGESSYNEQFF. The CDR3 DNA reads as TGTGCCAGCAGACCCTGGGCGCGGGCGGGGGAGAGCTCCTACAATGAGCAGTTCTTC.

This clone was found once. The rearrangement links TRBV28 to TRBJ1-1; TRBD1 aligns across 8 bases. Trimming cost V 5 bases and J 4 bases; bases outside gene matches: 6. Germline V gives CDR1 MDHEN, CDR2 SYDVKM. The CDR3 loop spans 14 amino acids. CDR3 region: CASSMDRAATEAFF. The CDR3 region has the DNA TGTGCCAGCAGTATGGACAGGGCTGCCACTGAAGCTTTCTTT. The full variable domain, completed using reference TRBV28 and TRBJ1-1, is DVKVTQSSRYLVKRTGEKVFLECVQDMDHENMFWYRQDPGLGLRLIYFSYDVKMKEKGDIPEGYSVSREKKERFSLILESASTNQTSMYLCASSMDRAATEAFFGQGTRLTVV.

This chain uses TRBV30 with TRBJ2-1; unclear D gene. V was pared by 1 base and J by 9 bases, with 10 bases between. The CDR3 sequence is 12 residues long. Germline-derived CDR1 and CDR2 are GTSNPN and SVGIG (reference sequence). For the CDR3, the DNA is TGTGCCTGGAGTGGGGTAGCCGTTGAGCAGTTCTTC. Translating gives CAWSGVAVEQFF.

This rearrangement joins TRBV6-5 to TRBJ2-7; D is possibly TRBD1 (7 bases). The CDR3 has 16 residues. CDR1 is MNHEY, CDR2 SVGAGI, per germline. The V end lost 2 bases, the J end lost 7 bases, and 21 bases lay between the germline ends. CDR3 coding DNA: TGTGCCAGCAGTTACACCCGACAGGGATCGGGAGCAGAGCAGTACTTC. Protein product: CASSYTRQGSGAEQYF.

A single count supports this clone. The rearrangement uses TRBV6-6 and TRBJ1-4; D gene ambiguous. The CDR3 covers 13 residues. Germline V lookup: CDR1 MNHNY, CDR2 SVGAGI (reference sequence). Trimming took off 8 bases at V and 10 bases at J, with 17 bases between the two ends. CDR3 bases: TGTGCCAGCGAAAGGTCGGTAAGCGGAAAACTGTTTTTT. Its translation: CASERSVSGKLFF.

With respect to this clone: This same CDR3 is encoded by further DNA sequences in the sample. The CDR3: CASSLGPGNYGYTF. Here the CDR3 DNA reads TGTGCCAGCAGCTTAGGGCCAGGGAACTATGGCTACACCTTC. V is TRBV11-2 and J is TRBJ1-2, with a tentative D call TRBD1 (5 bases). This CDR3 has 14 amino acids. The germline V and J ends were trimmed by 1 base and 2 bases, with 8 bases remaining between them. The germline CDR1 and CDR2 sequences are SGHAT and FQNNGV.

This rearrangement joins TRBV28 to TRBJ1-1, with TRBD1 identical over 11 bases. This CDR3 region has 17 residues. The germline V gene has CDR1 MDHEN and CDR2 SYDVKM. V was clipped by 1 base and J by 3 bases; unmatched bases: 7. The CDR3 coding sequence is TGTGCCAGCAGTTTATATGGGACAGGGGGTTGGGACACTGAAGCTTTCTTT. Its translation is CASSLYGTGGWDTEAFF.

This clone was seen just once. The chain recombines TRBV9 with TRBJ2-7; 9 nucleotides align to TRBD1. The J segment lost 0 bases and the V segment lost 0 bases, leaving 7 bases of the junction unmatched. This CDR3 contains 17 residues. CDR1 SGDLS and CDR2 YYNGEE come from the germline V gene. The CDR3 protein is CASSVGNWGQGSYEQYF. In nucleotides, the CDR3 is TGTGCCAGCAGCGTAGGGAATTGGGGACAGGGCTCCTACGAGCAGTACTTC.

This chain connects TRBV4-1 to TRBJ2-1; a possible D gene is TRBD1 (6 bases). V dropped 1 base and J dropped 8 bases, with 18 bases sitting between them. This CDR3 has 16 amino acids. Germline V gene data show CDR1 as MGHRA and CDR2 as YSYEKL. The CDR3 nucleotides are TGCGCCAGCAGCCAAGCCATAAGCGGCGAGGGGGATGAGCAGTTCTTC. Its protein is CASSQAISGEGDEQFF.

The V gene is TRBV4-1, the J gene TRBJ2-7; D not certain. Trimming took 1 base from V and 5 from J, leaving 9 bases between them. The V gene's germline CDR1 is MGHRA and CDR2 YSYEKL. This CDR3 is built from 13 residues. The CDR3 nucleotides read TGCGCCAGCAGCCAAGTTGTAGGTAACGAGCAGTACTTC. This codes for CASSQVVGNEQYF.

The V gene is TRBV7-9, the J gene TRBJ2-6, with TRBD1 matching over 7 bases. Germline CDR1 and CDR2: SEHNR and FQNEAQ (reference sequence). The junction had 12 bases not matched to a gene; V was cut back by 4 bases and J by 0 bases. The CDR3 consists of 19 residues. The CDR3 DNA sequence: TGTGCCAGCAGCTCCATCCCGGGACAGCCGAACTCTGGGGCCAACGTCCTGACTTTC. It encodes CASSSIPGQPNSGANVLTF.

The chain combines TRBV6-5 with TRBJ2-5, with 11 bases matching TRBD1. This CDR3 contains 15 residues. The V and J ends lost 2 bases and 4 bases, in that order; junction bases with no gene match: 3. Germline V lookup: CDR1 MNHEY, CDR2 SVGAGI. As DNA, the CDR3 is TGTGCCAGCAGTTACGGGACAGGGGGTCGAGAGACCCAGTACTTC. It translates to CASSYGTGGRETQYF.

The chain combines TRBV19 with TRBJ2-7, with TRBD1 identical over 10 bases. The trim removed 6 bases at V and 4 bases at J, leaving 9 bases unmatched. This CDR3 spans 15 amino acids. Germline V gene sequence: CDR1 LNHDA, CDR2 SQIVND (reference sequence). CDR3 amino acids: CASSPTGTGDYEQYF. CDR3 DNA sequence: TGTGCCAGTAGCCCTACCGGGACAGGGGATTACGAGCAGTACTTC.

This chain joins TRBV7-2 and TRBJ2-7; D might be TRBD1 (6 bases). The CDR3 loop spans 15 amino acids. Deletions cut 1 base from V and 4 bases from J, with 14 bases between. From germline, CDR1 is SGHTA and CDR2 FQGNSA. This chain's CDR3 is CASSLGLGAVYEQYF. In nucleotides, the CDR3 is TGTGCCAGCAGCTTAGGTCTGGGGGCGGTTTACGAGCAGTACTTC.

This clone appeared a single time. This chain links TRBV27 with TRBJ2-5; D possibly corresponds to TRBD1 (5 bases). With 3 bases removed from V and 1 base from J, the gap between germline ends came to 9 bases. This CDR3 has 14 amino acids. The germline CDR1 and CDR2 sequences are MNHEY and SMNVEV (reference sequence). CDR3 sequence (DNA): TGTGCCAGCAGTTTCACCGACAGCCAAGAGACCCAGTACTTC. Translated, it gives CASSFTDSQETQYF.

The genes are TRBV4-1 and TRBJ1-1; no reliable D call. V was pared by 5 bases and J by 5 bases, with 18 bases between. CDR3 length: 15 residues. CDR1 is MGHRA and CDR2 is YSYEKL in the germline V gene. CDR3 coding DNA: TGCGCCAGCAGCTCGGACCTCCCACTGGGGACTGAAGCTTTCTTT. It specifies CASSSDLPLGTEAFF.

V and J are TRBV27 and TRBJ2-1; perhaps TRBD2 as D (5 bases). This CDR3 is 13 amino acids long. V was pared by 3 bases and J by 9 bases, with 12 bases between. CDR1 MNHEY and CDR2 SMNVEV come from the germline V gene (reference sequence). CDR3 DNA: TGTGCCAGCAGTTTCGGAGGCGGCATTGAGCAGTTCTTC. Amino acids: CASSFGGGIEQFF.

This clone was detected only once. CDR3 sequence reads: CASSLFMTRGSYEQYF. CDR3 DNA: TGTGCCAGCAGTTTATTTATGACAAGAGGGTCCTACGAGCAGTACTTC. The V gene is TRBV27, the J gene TRBJ2-7, with TRBD2 as a possible D gene (5 bases). In germline, CDR1 is MNHEY, CDR2 SMNVEV (reference sequence). The CDR3 is 16 amino acids. Trimming took off 1 base at V and 1 base at J, with 14 bases between the two ends.

The chain recombines TRBV7-9 with TRBJ1-1, with D unresolved. The V and J ends lost 4 bases and 10 bases respectively, with 16 bases between them. This CDR3 is built from 13 residues. CDR1 and CDR2 from the germline V gene are SEHNR and FQNEAQ (reference sequence). The CDR3 here is CASSYDVRWGAFF. The CDR3 coding sequence is TGTGCCAGCAGCTATGACGTGAGATGGGGAGCTTTCTTT.

This clone was recorded a few times. Germline and junction disagree at one end, which may indicate a read error. V and J are TRBV30 and TRBJ1-1, with unresolved D. The CDR3 runs to 9 residues. Germline values: CDR1 GTSNPN, CDR2 SVGIG (reference sequence). The CDR3 DNA follows: TGTGCCTGGAGTGACTCGGTCGTCTTT. Protein product: CAWSDSVVF.

This clone was observed a single time. The chain uses TRBV28 and TRBJ2-7; the D gene is possibly TRBD2 (6 bases). V was trimmed by 2 bases and J by 6 bases, leaving 17 bases between them. CDR1 and CDR2 from the germline V gene are MDHEN and SYDVKM. The CDR3 length is 15 residues. CDR3 residues: CASSLPIYTEGEQYF. The DNA of the CDR3 is TGTGCCAGCAGTTTACCCATCTACACGGAGGGCGAGCAGTACTTC.

The chain joins TRBV5-5 to TRBJ2-7; 9 bases match TRBD1. V gave up 4 bases and J gave up 3 bases; unmatched junction bases: 14. This CDR3 region has 17 residues. Germline assignment: CDR1 SGHKS and CDR2 YYEKEE (reference sequence). The CDR3 DNA reads as TGTGCCAGCAGCCCCCCTCAACACGGGACAGGGCTCTACGAGCAGTACTTC. Translation gives CASSPPQHGTGLYEQYF.

In nucleotides, the CDR3 is TGTGCCAGCAGACACTTCCCCGGTGACGGTGAAGACTACGAGCAGTACTTC. This sequence encodes CASRHFPGDGEDYEQYF. The chain combines TRBV28 with TRBJ2-7, with no clear D. V lost 6 bases, J lost 3 bases, and 24 bases lay in between. The germline V gene encodes CDR1 MDHEN and CDR2 SYDVKM. There are 17 residues in the CDR3.

The V and J genes are TRBV4-3 and TRBJ1-1; D gene uncertain. Deletions cut 1 base from V and 1 base from J, with 10 bases between. CDR3 size: 15 residues. Germline V CDR1 and CDR2: LGHNA, YSLEER. The CDR3 DNA follows: TGCGCCAGCAGCCAAGGAGCGGTTGGGAACACTGAAGCTTTCTTT. Translated: CASSQGAVGNTEAFF.

This chain uses TRBV6-5 with TRBJ2-3; 8 bases align to TRBD1. V was pared by 4 bases and J by 0 bases, with 6 bases of the junction left unmatched. Germline V lookup: CDR1 MNHEY, CDR2 SVGAGI. CDR3 length: 16 residues. DNA of the CDR3: TGTGCCAGCAGTTCCGGGACAGGCTCTAGCACAGATACGCAGTATTTT. Protein product: CASSSGTGSSTDTQYF.

The V gene is TRBV13, the J gene TRBJ2-5; tentative D call: TRBD2 (6 bases). The CDR3 contains 15 residues. The germline V and J ends were trimmed by 4 bases and 5 bases, with 17 bases remaining between them. Germline V gene data show CDR1 as PRHDT and CDR2 as FYEKMQ (reference sequence). CDR3 in amino acids: CASSSRDGSLETQYF. The CDR3 DNA reads as TGTGCCAGCAGCTCCCGGGACGGGAGTTTGGAGACCCAGTACTTC.

Only a few counts were recorded for this clone. The same CDR3 is also encoded by other DNA sequences in this sample. The rearrangement links TRBV5-1 to TRBJ2-1, with 7 bases that match TRBD2. J gave up 5 bases and V 2 bases, and 1 base lay outside the gene matches. The CDR3 is made up of 13 amino acids. Germline V gene lookup returns CDR1 SGHRS and CDR2 YFSETQ. Here the CDR3 reads CASSLLANNEQFF. The DNA for the CDR3 is TGCGCCAGCAGCTTACTAGCGAACAATGAGCAGTTCTTC.

The V call is TRBV4-3, the J call TRBJ2-7; a weak D match, TRBD1 (6 bases). The CDR3 has 15 amino acids. Per germline, CDR1 LGHNA and CDR2 YSLEER. V was cut by 3 bases and J by 3 bases, with 15 bases left in between. The DNA of the CDR3 is TGCGCCAGCAGCCAGGGGGCAGGGCTAAACTACGAGCAGTACTTC. Translating gives CASSQGAGLNYEQYF.

This sequence joins TRBV4-1 and TRBJ1-1; D gene uncertain. CDR1 is MGHRA, CDR2 YSYEKL, per germline. V was clipped by 1 base and J by 0 bases, with 9 bases between them. This CDR3 is 15 amino acids long. Here the CDR3 DNA reads TGCGCCAGCAGCCAAGTTACTCCCCTGAACACTGAAGCTTTCTTT. Translation: CASSQVTPLNTEAFF.

The chain carries TRBV27 and TRBJ1-5; 7 bases agree with TRBD1. This CDR3 comprises 13 residues. With V trimmed by 5 bases and J by 7 bases, 5 bases remained unmatched. Germline CDR1 and CDR2: MNHEY and SMNVEV (reference sequence). In nucleotides, the CDR3 is TGTGCCAGCAGTCCAGGGGGGATGCAGCCCCAGCATTTT. Translation gives CASSPGGMQPQHF.